The 13 T cell receptor beta chains in this list originate from one sample, sequenced in a study of CD8 T cells in ankylosing spondylitis. TCRdb analysed the 5' RACE reads with MiXCR anew, one entry per CDR3 protein. The sample includes more than 200,000 distinct CDR3 sequences, 20% to 30% of them seen just once. The sequenced sample was blood, either unsorted or a sorted T cell fraction (not recorded which). These receptors all stem from a male donor with ankylosing spondylitis or in good health (not recorded which).

This chain links TRBV4-2 with TRBJ2-3, with TRBD2 as a possible D gene (7 bases). Trimming left V 2 bases short and J 1 base short, with 19 bases between. The CDR3 totals 18 residues. Germline V gene lookup returns CDR1 LGHNA and CDR2 YNFKEQ. CDR3 amino acids: CASSQQGPGGPGTDTQYF. The CDR3 region has the DNA TGTGCCAGCAGCCAACAAGGACCGGGGGGCCCCGGCACAGATACGCAGTATTTT.

The V gene is TRBV6-1, the J gene TRBJ2-1; D is perhaps TRBD2 (5 bases). V dropped 6 bases and J dropped 10 bases, with 16 bases sitting between them. Germline CDR1 reads MNHNS; CDR2 reads SASEGT. CDR3 length equals 13 residues. This CDR3 is CASREADPSEQFF. DNA for the CDR3: TGTGCCAGCAGAGAGGCCGACCCTAGCGAGCAGTTCTTC.

This clonotype was observed many times. The rearrangement links TRBV4-1 to TRBJ2-7; 9 nucleotides match TRBD2. Germline lookup yields CDR1 MGHRA and CDR2 YSYEKL. The CDR3 has 15 residues. Losses at the gene ends were 4 bases for V and 0 bases for J; bases not matched to a gene: 4. The CDR3 nucleotides read TGCGCCAGCAGCCCGACTAGCGGCCCCTCCTACGAGCAGTACTTC. Its protein product is CASSPTSGPSYEQYF.

There are a few counts of this clonotype. The chain carries TRBV12-3 or TRBV12-4 and TRBJ2-7; a possible D gene is TRBD1 (6 bases). CDR3 length: 14 amino acids. Trimming took off 1 base at V and 3 bases at J, with 10 bases between the two ends. The DNA for the CDR3 is TGTGCCAGCAGTTTAGAGGACAGTTACTACGAGCAGTACTTC. Its protein is CASSLEDSYYEQYF.

The sample holds a few counts of this clonotype. The CDR3 DNA follows: TGCGCCAGCAGCCTAGGGGTCGTTGGGCGTTATCAGTTCTTC. It is translated as CASSLGVVGRYQFF. J is TRBJ2-1 and V is TRBV4-1; D is possibly TRBD1 (5 bases). The CDR3 is 14 residues long. Germline V CDR1 and CDR2: MGHRA, YSYEKL. Trimming left V 4 bases short and J 13 bases short, with 20 bases between.

The V and J genes are TRBV20-1 and TRBJ1-5; D is undetermined. Germline V gene lookup returns CDR1 DFQATT and CDR2 SNEGSKA (reference sequence). The CDR3 consists of 13 residues. Trimming took off 1 base at V and 4 bases at J, with 8 bases between the two ends. The CDR3 loop is CSARGSGNQPQHF. For the CDR3, the DNA is TGCAGTGCTAGAGGCTCAGGAAATCAGCCCCAGCATTTT.

This clonotype was seen a few times. The V gene is TRBV9, the J gene TRBJ2-5; 9 nucleotides align to TRBD2. This CDR3 region has 17 residues. The junction had 11 bases not matched to a gene; V was cut back by 0 bases and J by 5 bases. Germline CDR1 reads SGDLS; CDR2 reads YYNGEE. CDR3 loop: CASSVAGAGGFGETQYF. The CDR3 bases are TGTGCCAGCAGCGTAGCGGGCGCGGGGGGGTTCGGTGAGACCCAGTACTTC.

The table lists this clonotype with many counts. CDR3 region: CSAIAGGGDEQFF. The CDR3 DNA reads TGCAGCGCTATAGCGGGGGGTGGGGATGAGCAGTTCTTC. The genes are TRBV29-1 and TRBJ2-1; 10 bases map to TRBD2. CDR3 length: 13 amino acids. V lost 7 bases and J lost 8; bases outside the gene matches: 8. The germline CDR1 and CDR2 sequences are SQVTM and ANQGSEA.

This chain uses TRBV20-1 with TRBJ2-7; the D gene is possibly TRBD1 (6 bases). V was trimmed by 6 bases and J by 7 bases, leaving 16 bases between them. There are 12 residues in the CDR3. The germline V gene has CDR1 DFQATT and CDR2 SNEGSKA (reference sequence). CDR3 DNA: TGCAGTGCCCTTAACAGGGCTTGGGAGCAGTACTTC. Translated, it gives CSALNRAWEQYF.

This clonotype was counted between two and nine times. J is TRBJ2-7 and V is TRBV30; D possibly corresponds to TRBD2 (6 bases). Germline V lookup: CDR1 GTSNPN, CDR2 SVGIG (reference sequence). The CDR3 runs 16 residues. The germline V and J ends were trimmed by 3 bases and 1 base, with 19 bases remaining between them. The CDR3 sequence is CAWSVSFAGRSYEQYF. The CDR3 DNA sequence: TGTGCCTGGAGCGTCTCCTTCGCAGGGAGGTCCTACGAGCAGTACTTC.

This clonotype was recorded a few times. The genes are TRBV6-2 or TRBV6-3 and TRBJ2-1; perhaps D is TRBD1 or TRBD2 (5 bases each). The germline V gene encodes CDR1 MNHEY and CDR2 SVGEGT. V was cut by 7 bases and J by 9 bases, with 16 bases left in between. The CDR3 length is 13 residues. The CDR3 DNA is TGTGCCAGCACGAGGGGACCTGCCGGTGAGCAGTTCTTC. This translates into CASTRGPAGEQFF.

The chain couples TRBV5-1 to TRBJ2-1; TRBD1 agrees at 7 bases. The CDR3 contains 12 residues. Trimming removed 4 bases from V and 8 bases from J; junction bases left unmatched: 3. Germline V lookup: CDR1 SGHRS, CDR2 YFSETQ. The CDR3 loop is CASSLTGDEQFF. The CDR3 DNA follows: TGCGCCAGCAGCCTAACAGGGGATGAGCAGTTCTTC.

This clonotype was seen only a few times. V is TRBV20-1 and J is TRBJ2-7; 9 positions agree with TRBD2. The ends lost 4 bases at V and 7 bases at J; junction bases unmatched: 5. CDR1 DFQATT and CDR2 SNEGSKA come from the germline V gene (reference sequence). The CDR3 covers 12 residues. Written as DNA, the CDR3 is TGCAGTGCTACAGCGGGGGGATTAGAGCAGTACTTC. This gives the protein CSATAGGLEQYF.